The 29 T cell receptor beta chains in this list originate from one sample, sequenced in a study of blood T cell repertoires in COVID-19. The repertoire was sequenced with immunoSEQ multiplex PCR; TCRdb's copy has only in-frame clones and lacks some. Found here are a few hundred thousand clones, 80% to 90% of them singletons; the top ten hold less than 11%. The sequencing input was PBMCs or T cells enriched from blood (not recorded which). The receptors originated from a woman between 18 and 30 years old who had recovered from COVID-19.

This clone showed up just once. The chain combines TRBV19 with TRBJ1-2; TRBD1 might be the D (6 bases). There are 15 residues in the CDR3. V dropped 5 bases and J dropped 2 bases, with 15 bases sitting between them. Germline CDR1 reads LNHDA; CDR2 reads SQIVND (reference sequence). This CDR3 reads CASSFSGHQNYGYTF. The CDR3, as DNA: TGTGCCAGTAGTTTCTCGGGACACCAGAACTATGGCTACACCTTC.

This chain uses TRBV28 with TRBJ2-7; 9 nucleotides line up with TRBD1. CDR3 length: 14 amino acids. V was pared by 7 bases and J by 1 base, with 5 bases of the junction left unmatched. CDR1 and CDR2 (germline): MDHEN, SYDVKM. CDR3 protein: CASIPGTGSYEQYF. CDR3 DNA sequence: TGTGCCAGCATTCCCGGGACAGGGTCCTACGAGCAGTACTTC.

The chain joins TRBV5-5 to TRBJ2-1, with TRBD2 identical over 11 bases. The CDR3 totals 16 residues. Germline V gene lookup returns CDR1 SGHKS and CDR2 YYEKEE (reference sequence). V was pared by 2 bases and J by 5 bases, with 6 bases of the junction left unmatched. The DNA of the CDR3 is TGTGCCAGCAGCTTTAGCGGGAGGGCCTTAAACAATGAGCAGTTCTTC. Residues: CASSFSGRALNNEQFF.

The chain joins TRBV7-9 to TRBJ1-2, with 7 bases that match TRBD1. The CDR3 consists of 16 residues. Losses at the gene ends were 3 bases for V and 4 bases for J; bases not matched to a gene: 11. CDR1 is SEHNR and CDR2 is FQNEAQ in the germline V gene (reference sequence). CDR3 amino acids: CASSFPERQGFYGYTF. The CDR3 DNA sequence: TGTGCCAGCAGCTTCCCCGAGCGACAGGGCTTCTATGGCTACACCTTC. The full variable domain, with the rest looked up from reference TRBV7-9 and TRBJ1-2, is DTGVSQNPRHKITKRGQNVTFRCDPISEHNRLYWYRQTLGQGPEFLTYFQNEAQLEKSRLLSDRFSAERPKGSFSTLEIQRTEQGDSAMYLCASSFPERQGFYGYTFGSGTRLTVV.

The chain uses TRBV13 and TRBJ2-3; 11 positions agree with TRBD2. The germline CDR1 and CDR2 sequences are PRHDT and FYEKMQ (reference sequence). CDR3 size: 15 residues. With 5 bases clipped from V and 3 bases from J, the junction kept 4 bases outside the gene matches. CDR3 amino acids: CASSLRTSGTDTQYF. The CDR3 DNA sequence: TGTGCCAGCAGCCTACGGACTAGCGGGACAGATACGCAGTATTTT.

The V gene is TRBV24-1, the J gene TRBJ2-3; D may be TRBD2 (5 bases). Looked up from germline, CDR1 is KGHDR and CDR2 is SFDVKD. The germline V and J ends were trimmed by 4 bases and 4 bases, with 14 bases remaining between them. The CDR3 is 15 residues long. CDR3 residues: CATSDPSPRADTQYF. For the CDR3, the DNA is TGTGCCACCAGTGACCCTAGCCCAAGGGCAGATACGCAGTATTTT.

The chain carries TRBV6-5 and TRBJ1-5; the match to TRBD1 covers 7 bases. Germline trimming cut 7 bases from V and 6 bases from J; bases unmatched to any gene: 6. Germline lookup yields CDR1 MNHEY and CDR2 SVGAGI. This CDR3 contains 13 residues. The CDR3 here is CASTTGAGQPQHF. In nucleotides, the CDR3 is TGTGCCAGCACTACAGGGGCAGGTCAGCCCCAGCATTTT.

The chain is built from TRBV19 and TRBJ2-2; tentatively, D is TRBD1 (5 bases). This CDR3 comprises 14 residues. Germline V lookup: CDR1 LNHDA, CDR2 SQIVND (reference sequence). Between the trimmed V and J ends, which lost 8 bases and 1 base, there was a span of 11 bases. As DNA, the CDR3 is TGTGCCAGTCTAGACAGATGGAACACCGGGGAGCTGTTTTTT. This translates into CASLDRWNTGELFF.

In its sample, this clone was seen a few times. V and J are TRBV10-1 and TRBJ1-5, with a possible D match to TRBD1 (6 bases). Germline V CDR1 and CDR2: WNHNN, SYGVQD (reference sequence). With 2 bases removed from V and 2 bases from J, the gap between germline ends came to 19 bases. The length of the CDR3 is 18 residues. The CDR3 is CASSELIGQNMGNQPQHF. The CDR3 DNA follows: TGCGCCAGCAGTGAGCTCATAGGACAGAATATGGGCAATCAGCCCCAGCATTTT.

V usage is TRBV29-1 and J usage is TRBJ2-5; D may be TRBD2 (6 bases). Per the germline V gene, CDR1 is SQVTM and CDR2 is ANQGSEA. Trimming pared 5 bases from V and 3 bases from J, leaving 10 bases between. The CDR3 has 12 residues. CDR3 DNA: TGCAGCGTTCGGACTACCAAAGAGACCCAGTACTTC. Protein product: CSVRTTKETQYF.

The chain uses TRBV5-1 and TRBJ2-2; 13 bases match TRBD2. The length of the CDR3 is 19 residues. V lost 2 bases, J lost 4 bases, and 11 bases stayed unmatched. Per the germline V gene, CDR1 is SGHRS and CDR2 is YFSETQ. The CDR3 spells CASSFLTSGRRGRTGELFF. CDR3 coding DNA: TGCGCCAGCAGCTTCTTGACTAGCGGGAGGAGGGGACGCACCGGGGAGCTGTTTTTT.

The chain carries TRBV21-1 and TRBJ1-1. TRBV21-1 is flagged as a pseudogene. The CDR3 consists of 14 residues. CDR3: CASSKREGGTEAFF. CDR3 in DNA: TGTGCCAGCAGCAAACGAGAAGGAGGGACTGAAGCTTTCTTT.

This rearrangement joins TRBV29-1 to TRBJ1-2, with TRBD1 identical over 8 bases. V was pared by 7 bases and J by 6 bases, with 7 bases of the junction left unmatched. CDR3 length equals 12 residues. Germline values: CDR1 SQVTM, CDR2 ANQGSEA. This CDR3 is CSARTGGNGYTF. CDR3 DNA sequence: TGCAGCGCTAGAACAGGGGGGAATGGCTACACCTTC.

The chain joins TRBV15 to TRBJ2-7, with TRBD2 identical over 9 bases. V lost 2 bases and J lost 4; bases outside the gene matches: 3. Germline V lookup: CDR1 LNHNV, CDR2 YYDKDF (reference sequence). This CDR3 spans 14 amino acids. CDR3 sequence: CATSRLGLAYEQYF. The DNA for the CDR3 is TGTGCCACCAGCAGACTGGGACTAGCTTACGAGCAGTACTTC.

The chain has TRBV9 and TRBJ1-3; 9 bases match TRBD1. Germline V gives CDR1 SGDLS, CDR2 YYNGEE. The CDR3 spans 16 residues. Losses at the gene ends were 3 bases for V and 4 bases for J; bases not matched to a gene: 8. The CDR3 is CASSAWTGDTGNTIYF. As DNA, the CDR3 is TGTGCCAGCAGCGCCTGGACAGGGGATACGGGAAACACCATATATTTT. The whole variable domain, remainder taken from reference TRBV9 and TRBJ1-3, is DSGVTQTPKHLITATGQRVTLRCSPRSGDLSVYWYQQSLDQGLQFLIQYYNGEERAKGNILERFSAQQFPDLHSELNLSSLELGDSALYFCASSAWTGDTGNTIYFGEGSWLTVV.

J is TRBJ2-7 and V is TRBV7-8, with TRBD1 matching over 8 bases. The germline V gene has CDR1 SGHVS and CDR2 FQNEAQ. CDR3 length equals 13 residues. Trimming cost V 1 base and J 7 bases; bases outside gene matches: 3. The CDR3 nucleotides read TGTGCCAGCAGCTTAGGACAGGGGCGAGAGCAGTACTTC. Translating it yields CASSLGQGREQYF. The whole variable domain, remainder taken from reference TRBV7-8 and TRBJ2-7, is GAGVSQSPRYKVAKRGQDVALRCDPISGHVSLFWYQQALGQGPEFLTYFQNEAQLDKSGLPSDRFFAERPEGSVSTLKIQRTQQEDSAVYLCASSLGQGREQYFGPGTRLTVT.

The V and J genes are TRBV29-1 and TRBJ1-1, with 7 bases matching TRBD1. Trimming took 6 bases from V and 5 from J; bases not matched to a gene: 6. Germline values: CDR1 SQVTM, CDR2 ANQGSEA. This CDR3 region has 12 residues. The CDR3 reads CSVWQGVTEAFF. CDR3 coding DNA: TGCAGCGTCTGGCAGGGGGTGACTGAAGCTTTCTTT.

CDR3 nucleotides: TGTGCCTGGGCTCGCGGGGACAATCAGCCCCAGCATTTT. Translating gives CAWARGDNQPQHF. This sequence joins TRBV30 and TRBJ1-5, with no clear D. Germline loops: CDR1 GTSNPN, CDR2 SVGIG (reference sequence). The CDR3 is 13 residues long. V lost 5 bases and J lost 3, with 11 bases in between.

This chain links TRBV2 with TRBJ2-5; 11 nucleotides match TRBD1. This CDR3 is 12 amino acids long. Germline CDR1 and CDR2: SNHLY and FYNNEI. J gave up 5 bases and V 11 bases, and 4 bases lay outside the gene matches. The CDR3 loop reads CACRDRGETQYF. The CDR3 coding sequence is TGTGCCTGCCGGGACAGGGGGGAGACCCAGTACTTC.

The chain couples TRBV7-9 to TRBJ2-3; 9 bases agree with TRBD1. Germline lookup yields CDR1 SEHNR and CDR2 FQNEAQ (reference sequence). J gave up 11 bases and V 0 bases, and 3 bases lay outside the gene matches. This CDR3 has 13 amino acids. The CDR3 nucleotides are TGTGCCAGCAGCTTAGCGGGACAGGGTTGGCAGTATTTT. Residues: CASSLAGQGWQYF.

V gene TRBV10-3 combines with J gene TRBJ1-5, with TRBD1 as a possible D gene (6 bases). This CDR3 region has 16 residues. V was trimmed by 3 bases and J by 3 bases, leaving 15 bases between them. CDR1 is ENHRY, CDR2 SYGVKD, per germline. This chain's CDR3 is CAISEGGGGNNQPQHF. As DNA, the CDR3 is TGTGCCATCAGTGAAGGGGGGGGAGGCAACAATCAGCCCCAGCATTTT.

In its sample, this clone was seen once. The chain employs TRBV19 and TRBJ1-1; possibly TRBD1 for D (6 bases). This CDR3 region has 16 residues. The germline V and J ends were trimmed by 9 bases and 2 bases, with 22 bases remaining between them. Germline V gene sequence: CDR1 LNHDA, CDR2 SQIVND (reference sequence). In nucleotides, the CDR3 is TGTGCCAGCAAATTGCAAGGAGAGGGGGTAAACACTGAAGCTTTCTTT. Encoded protein: CASKLQGEGVNTEAFF.

This clone was seen only once. The genes are TRBV7-3 and TRBJ2-1; 9 bases are shared with TRBD2. V gave up 0 bases and J gave up 6 bases; unmatched junction bases: 6. The CDR3 has 16 amino acids. Germline assignment: CDR1 SGHTA and CDR2 FQGTGA. CDR3 residues: CASSLTGTSIFNEQFF. The CDR3 nucleotides read TGTGCCAGCAGCTTAACCGGGACTAGCATTTTCAATGAGCAGTTCTTC.

The V gene is TRBV28, the J gene TRBJ1-4, with D perhaps TRBD1 (5 bases). This CDR3 is built from 15 residues. Per the germline V gene, CDR1 is MDHEN and CDR2 is SYDVKM. V was pared by 2 bases and J by 7 bases, with 14 bases between. In nucleotides, the CDR3 is TGTGCCAGCAGTTTAGGTCAGGGAATGGGTGAAAAACTGTTTTTT. Its translation is CASSLGQGMGEKLFF. Combining the CDR3 with reference TRBV28 and TRBJ1-4 gives the whole variable domain DVKVTQSSRYLVKRTGEKVFLECVQDMDHENMFWYRQDPGLGLRLIYFSYDVKMKEKGDIPEGYSVSREKKERFSLILESASTNQTSMYLCASSLGQGMGEKLFFGSGTQLSVL.

This clone showed up just a few times. CDR3 DNA sequence: TGTGCCAGCAGCTTATGGGAGGGGGTCGACCAGCCCCAGCATTTT. It codes for CASSLWEGVDQPQHF. V and J are TRBV7-2 and TRBJ1-5; weak D call: TRBD1 (6 bases). The CDR3 consists of 15 residues. V was pared by 2 bases and J by 7 bases, with 15 bases between. Germline CDR1 and CDR2: SGHTA and FQGNSA.

The chain recombines TRBV6-1 with TRBJ2-7; 7 bases are a match to TRBD2. The V gene's germline CDR1 is MNHNS and CDR2 SASEGT. J gave up 5 bases and V 5 bases, and 9 bases lay outside the gene matches. This CDR3 contains 14 residues. DNA of the CDR3: TGTGCCAGCAGTTCCGTGACTAGCCGTCACGAGCAGTACTTC. This sequence encodes CASSSVTSRHEQYF.

The V call is TRBV7-9, the J call TRBJ2-1; TRBD1 matches 7 bases. After removal of 5 bases from V and 1 base from J, the junction contained 8 bases not matched to a gene. CDR3 length: 16 residues. Per germline, CDR1 SEHNR and CDR2 FQNEAQ (reference sequence). CDR3 residues: CASSLPTGPSYNEQFF. The CDR3 bases are TGTGCCAGCAGCCTCCCGACAGGGCCGTCCTACAATGAGCAGTTCTTC.

The rearrangement links TRBV27 to TRBJ2-7; D ambiguous. Germline assignment: CDR1 MNHEY and CDR2 SMNVEV (reference sequence). The V end was cut by 5 bases, the J end by 9 bases, with 14 bases between. The CDR3 totals 12 residues. The CDR3 coding sequence is TGTGCCAGCAGTCCTCCGGGTGGTAGGCAGTACTTC. This codes for CASSPPGGRQYF.

This chain joins TRBV6-5 and TRBJ2-1; 7 positions agree with TRBD1. V was clipped by 6 bases and J by 5 bases; unmatched bases: 4. Germline assignment: CDR1 MNHEY and CDR2 SVGAGI. The CDR3 contains 13 residues. The CDR3 nucleotides read TGTGCCAGCAGGGGGACAGAAAACAATGAGCAGTTCTTC. Residues: CASRGTENNEQFF.